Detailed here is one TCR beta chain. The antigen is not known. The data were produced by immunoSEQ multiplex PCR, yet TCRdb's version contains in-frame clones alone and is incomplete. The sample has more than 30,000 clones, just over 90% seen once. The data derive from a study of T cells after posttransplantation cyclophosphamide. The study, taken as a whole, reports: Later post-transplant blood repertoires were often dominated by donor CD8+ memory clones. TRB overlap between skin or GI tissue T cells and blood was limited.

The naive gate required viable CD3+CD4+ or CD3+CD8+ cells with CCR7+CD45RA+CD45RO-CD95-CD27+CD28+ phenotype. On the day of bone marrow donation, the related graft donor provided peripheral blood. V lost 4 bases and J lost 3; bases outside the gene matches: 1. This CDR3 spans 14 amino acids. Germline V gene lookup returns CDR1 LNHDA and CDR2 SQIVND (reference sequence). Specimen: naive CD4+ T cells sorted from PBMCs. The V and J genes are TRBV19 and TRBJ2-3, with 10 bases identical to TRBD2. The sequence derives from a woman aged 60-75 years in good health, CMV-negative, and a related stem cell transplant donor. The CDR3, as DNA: TGTGCCAGTAGTACTAGCGGGGGAACAGATACGCAGTATTTT. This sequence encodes CASSTSGGTDTQYF.